The following is a T cell receptor (beta chain) sequence with its context. Its target is not known. This specimen belongs to a study of neoadjuvant nivolumab and ipilimumab in lung cancer. Study-level points and caveats: Pretherapy blood TCR richness correlated positively with resected tumor richness. Only a small number of samples underwent TCR sequencing.

With 1 base clipped from V and 3 bases from J, the junction kept 6 bases outside the gene matches. This CDR3 comprises 16 residues. Germline assignment: CDR1 SNHLY and CDR2 FYNNEI. Assay used: immunoSEQ multiplex PCR; TCRdb lists only in-frame clones, some missing. In the table there are under 9,000 clones, over 75% of which are singletons. This chain links TRBV2 with TRBJ1-3, with 7 bases that match TRBD1. The specimen comprised tumor tissue, sampled after neoadjuvant nivolumab, alone or with ipilimumab, at or shortly before surgery. The receptor was derived from an adult with non-small cell lung cancer. The CDR3 sequence: CASSEVPRGVGNTIYF. The CDR3 coding sequence is TGTGCCAGCAGTGAAGTGCCCAGGGGGGTTGGAAACACCATATATTTT.